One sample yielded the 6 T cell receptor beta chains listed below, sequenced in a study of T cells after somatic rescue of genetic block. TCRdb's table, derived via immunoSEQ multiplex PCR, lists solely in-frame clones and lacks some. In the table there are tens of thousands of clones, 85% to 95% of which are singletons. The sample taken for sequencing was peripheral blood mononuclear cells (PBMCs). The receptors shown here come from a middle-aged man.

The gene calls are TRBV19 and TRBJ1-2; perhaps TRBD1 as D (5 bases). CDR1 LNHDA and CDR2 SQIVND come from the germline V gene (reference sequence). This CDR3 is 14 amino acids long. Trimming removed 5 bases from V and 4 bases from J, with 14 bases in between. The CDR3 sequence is CASSPRPGGYGYTF. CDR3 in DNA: TGTGCCAGTAGTCCCCGTCCGGGGGGCTATGGCTACACCTTC.

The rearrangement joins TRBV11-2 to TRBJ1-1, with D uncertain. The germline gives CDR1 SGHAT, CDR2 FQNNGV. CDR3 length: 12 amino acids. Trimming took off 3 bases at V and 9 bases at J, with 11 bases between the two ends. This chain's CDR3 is CASSFSSSQAFF. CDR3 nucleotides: TGTGCCAGCAGCTTTTCCAGTTCTCAAGCTTTCTTT.

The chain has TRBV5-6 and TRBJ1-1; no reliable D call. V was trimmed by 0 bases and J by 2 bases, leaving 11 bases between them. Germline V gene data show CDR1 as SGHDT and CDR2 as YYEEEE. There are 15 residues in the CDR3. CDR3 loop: CASSLALTRNTEAFF. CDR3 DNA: TGTGCCAGCAGCTTGGCCCTTACGAGAAACACTGAAGCTTTCTTT.

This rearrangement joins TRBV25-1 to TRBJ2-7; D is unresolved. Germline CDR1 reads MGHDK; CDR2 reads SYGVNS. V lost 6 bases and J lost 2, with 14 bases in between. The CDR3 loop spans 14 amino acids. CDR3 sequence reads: CASSAEAPAYEQYF. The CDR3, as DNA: TGTGCCAGCAGCGCCGAGGCGCCCGCCTACGAGCAGTACTTC.

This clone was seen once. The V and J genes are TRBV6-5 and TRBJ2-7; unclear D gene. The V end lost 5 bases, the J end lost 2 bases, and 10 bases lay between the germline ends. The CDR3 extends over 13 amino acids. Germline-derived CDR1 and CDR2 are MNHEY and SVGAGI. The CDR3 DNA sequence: TGTGCCAGCAGTCAGAGGATTACCTACGAGCAGTACTTC. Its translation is CASSQRITYEQYF.

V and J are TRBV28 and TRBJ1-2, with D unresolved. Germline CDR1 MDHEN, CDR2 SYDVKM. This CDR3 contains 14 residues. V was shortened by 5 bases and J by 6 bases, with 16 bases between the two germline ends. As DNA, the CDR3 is TGTGCCAGCAGTGTCCCAGGCTTATATAATGGCTACACCTTC. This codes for CASSVPGLYNGYTF.